This T cell receptor (beta chain) comes out of a study of blood T cell repertoires in COVID-19. Whole-study context: Spain, Italy and the United States supplied samples that represented acute and convalescent COVID-19. In each case, the material was cDNA or gDNA derived from T cells, B-cell-depleted T cells, or PBMCs.

Sequenced by immunoSEQ multiplex PCR; TCRdb stores in-frame clones only, minus some. Among 95,000 to 150,000 clones listed, around 85% were seen once. Per the germline V gene, CDR1 is SGHRS and CDR2 is YFSETQ. The V and J ends lost 4 bases and 5 bases, in that order; junction bases with no gene match: 7. There are 16 residues in the CDR3. Seattle cases were enrolled at active infection and followed longitudinally. The sequence was collected from an elderly woman with COVID-19, enrolled during active disease. The chain couples TRBV5-1 to TRBJ2-5; TRBD2 agrees at 14 bases. The sample taken for sequencing was peripheral blood. CDR3 amino acids: CASSRAGLAGEETQYF. The CDR3, as DNA: TGCGCCAGCAGCCGGGCGGGACTAGCGGGGGAGGAGACCCAGTACTTC.